The rows below give T cell receptor beta chains drawn from one sample of a study of blood T cells in healthy people across ages. Each CDR3 protein is one row after TCRdb ran MiXCR on the 5' RACE reads. Of around 990,000 distinct CDR3 sequences listed, 35% to 40% are singletons. The sequenced sample was blood. The receptors here all came from a man aged 18 to 30 in good health. Each CDR3 is given with its conserved first and last residue. The order of the fields is V gene, D gene, J gene, clone size, CDR3 DNA, CDR3 protein. D genes are given only for firm matches. Not every row has a clone size; where given, it reads once, few, many or a size class.

V: TRBV12-3/TRBV12-4
D: TRBD1
J: TRBJ1-2
size: few
DNA: TGTGCCAGCAGCCCGACAGGGGCGGGCGGCTACACCTTC
CDR3: CASSPTGAGGYTF

V: TRBV27
D: TRBD1
J: TRBJ2-7
size: few
DNA: TGTGCCAGCCAAACAGGGGGAAACGAGCAGTACTTC
CDR3: CASQTGGNEQYF

V: TRBV4-2
D: TRBD1
J: TRBJ2-2
size: NA
DNA: TGTGCCAGCAGCCAGGCACAGGGGGCCGGGGAGCTGTTTTTT
CDR3: CASSQAQGAGELFF

V: TRBV5-1
D: NA
J: TRBJ2-7
size: NA
DNA: TGCGCCAGCAGCTTGACCGCGAAGAGCTCCTACAATGAGCAGTACTTC
CDR3: CASSLTAKSSYNEQYF

V: TRBV12-3/TRBV12-4
D: TRBD1
J: TRBJ1-6
size: NA
DNA: TGTGCCAGCACCCAGGGGGGCGCCAATTCACCCCTCCACTTT
CDR3: CASTQGGANSPLHF

V: TRBV30
D: NA
J: TRBJ1-2
size: NA
DNA: TGTGCCTGGACCCGATCCAGGAACTATGGCTACACCTTC
CDR3: CAWTRSRNYGYTF

V: TRBV18
D: TRBD1
J: TRBJ1-1
size: few
DNA: TGTGCCAGCTCAATCGGGACAGAGAACACTGAAGCTTTCTTT
CDR3: CASSIGTENTEAFF

V: TRBV7-3
D: NA
J: TRBJ1-1
size: NA
DNA: TGTGCCAGCAGCTTAATTGGACCAGACACTGAAGCTTTCTTT
CDR3: CASSLIGPDTEAFF

V: TRBV28
D: NA
J: TRBJ1-1
size: NA
DNA: TGTGCCAGCAGTCCCATTGTCTACATTCGGGACACTGAAGCTTTCTTT
CDR3: CASSPIVYIRDTEAFF

V: TRBV20-1
D: NA
J: TRBJ2-3
size: NA
DNA: TGCAGTGCTTTAGCCCACACAGATACGCAGTATTTT
CDR3: CSALAHTDTQYF

V: TRBV9
D: TRBD2
J: TRBJ2-3
size: few
DNA: TGTGCCAGCAGCGCTAGCGGGTATATTAGCACAGATACGCAGTATTTT
CDR3: CASSASGYISTDTQYF

V: TRBV3-1
D: TRBD2
J: TRBJ2-1
size: few
DNA: TGTGCCAGCAGCCAAGATCGGCTAGCGGGGTTTACCTACAATGAGCAGTTCTTC
CDR3: CASSQDRLAGFTYNEQFF

V: TRBV4-1
D: NA
J: TRBJ2-4
size: few
DNA: TGCGCCAGCAGCCACGGGTCCCCGGGCAACATTCAGTACTTC
CDR3: CASSHGSPGNIQYF

V: TRBV20-1
D: NA
J: TRBJ1-1
size: few
DNA: TGCAGTGCTAGAGACCCGACGGGGCTCACTGAAGCTTTCTTT
CDR3: CSARDPTGLTEAFF

V: TRBV9
D: NA
J: TRBJ2-5
size: many
DNA: TGTGCCAGCAGCGTAGAAGCCCAAGAGACCCAGTACTTC
CDR3: CASSVEAQETQYF

V: TRBV20-1
D: NA
J: TRBJ2-1
size: few
DNA: TGCAGTGCTAGATTTGGGGGACAAGCCTACAATGAGCAGTTCTTC
CDR3: CSARFGGQAYNEQFF

V: TRBV7-9
D: NA
J: TRBJ2-7
size: few
DNA: TGTGCCAGGGCCATCCATGGATTCGGACACAGATACGAGCAGTACTTC
CDR3: CARAIHGFGHRYEQYF

V: TRBV19
D: TRBD2
J: TRBJ2-1
size: few
DNA: TGTGCCAGTAGACTTAGCGGGGCACTGGATGAGCAGTTCTTC
CDR3: CASRLSGALDEQFF

V: TRBV4-3
D: NA
J: TRBJ1-2
size: NA
DNA: TGCGCCAGCAGCCAAGCAGCGGACAGATTACTCTATGGCTACACCTTC
CDR3: CASSQAADRLLYGYTF

V: TRBV5-1
D: NA
J: TRBJ1-1
size: NA
DNA: TGCGCCAGCAGCTTGGCCAAGGGTTTGAACACTGAAGCTTTCTTT
CDR3: CASSLAKGLNTEAFF

V: TRBV6-1
D: NA
J: TRBJ1-5
size: NA
DNA: TGTGCCAGCAGTGATGGACGTTATAGCAATCAGCCCCAGCATTTT
CDR3: CASSDGRYSNQPQHF

V: TRBV20-1
D: NA
J: TRBJ1-4
size: few
DNA: TGCAGTGCACTGGTAGATGAAAAACTGTTTTTT
CDR3: CSALVDEKLFF

V: TRBV4-3
D: NA
J: TRBJ2-5
size: few
DNA: TGCGCCAGCAGCCGATCCCTCGGGGAGACCCAGTACTTC
CDR3: CASSRSLGETQYF

V: TRBV6-5
D: TRBD1
J: TRBJ1-6
size: NA
DNA: TGTGCCAGCAGTCGGGACAGGTCTAAATCACCCCTCCACTTT
CDR3: CASSRDRSKSPLHF

V: TRBV20-1
D: TRBD1
J: TRBJ1-5
size: few
DNA: TGCAGTGGTAGGGCAGGGGGCGATCAGCCCCAGCATTTT
CDR3: CSGRAGGDQPQHF

V: TRBV13
D: NA
J: TRBJ2-1
size: NA
DNA: TGTGCCAGCAGCCCAGACATGGTTTACAATGAGCAGTTCTTC
CDR3: CASSPDMVYNEQFF

V: TRBV7-2
D: NA
J: TRBJ2-7
size: NA
DNA: TGTGCCAGCAGCTTAGATGCCCGTACCAGCTCCTACGAGCAGTACTTC
CDR3: CASSLDARTSSYEQYF

V: TRBV7-3
D: TRBD2
J: TRBJ2-7
size: NA
DNA: TGTGCCAGCAGCTTCCCGCACTCGGGGAGGGGCTCCTACAATGAGCAGTACTTC
CDR3: CASSFPHSGRGSYNEQYF

V: TRBV27
D: NA
J: TRBJ1-2
size: NA
DNA: TGTGCCAGCAGTTTAACTGGGGCGGGAGGCTACACCTTC
CDR3: CASSLTGAGGYTF

V: TRBV11-3
D: NA
J: TRBJ2-2
size: NA
DNA: TGTGCCAGCAGCTTAGATCTCACGGACGAGCTGTTTTTT
CDR3: CASSLDLTDELFF

V: TRBV20-1
D: NA
J: TRBJ1-2
size: few
DNA: TGCAGTGCTCTAGTTCAGGATGGTATTGGCTACACCTTC
CDR3: CSALVQDGIGYTF

V: TRBV20-1
D: TRBD2
J: TRBJ2-3
size: NA
DNA: TGCAGTGCCAAATCGCTAGCGGGGGGGCGGGTTGTAGATACGCAGTATTTT
CDR3: CSAKSLAGGRVVDTQYF

V: TRBV4-1
D: NA
J: TRBJ1-2
size: NA
DNA: TGCGCCAGCAACCAAGGTCCGACTAACTATGGCTACACCTTC
CDR3: CASNQGPTNYGYTF

V: TRBV10-3
D: NA
J: TRBJ1-2
size: NA
DNA: TGTGCCATCAGCCTACAGGAAACTAACTATGGCTACACCTTC
CDR3: CAISLQETNYGYTF

V: TRBV18
D: NA
J: TRBJ1-2
size: many
DNA: TGTGCCAGCTCACCGCAGAGGGATAACTATGGCTACACCTTC
CDR3: CASSPQRDNYGYTF

V: TRBV10-3
D: NA
J: TRBJ1-2
size: many
DNA: TGTGCCATCAGTGAGTCGGGTCGCTATGGCTACACCTTC
CDR3: CAISESGRYGYTF

V: TRBV4-3
D: NA
J: TRBJ2-5
size: few
DNA: TGCGCCAGCAGCCAAGAAACGGTCGACCGAGGAGAGACCCAGTACTTC
CDR3: CASSQETVDRGETQYF

V: TRBV29-1
D: NA
J: TRBJ2-5
size: many
DNA: TGCAGCGTTCCATCAGGGATACAAGAGACCCAGTACTTC
CDR3: CSVPSGIQETQYF

V: TRBV12-3/TRBV12-4
D: NA
J: TRBJ1-5
size: few
DNA: TGTGCCAGCAGGATGACAGGCACCAATCAGCCCCAGCATTTT
CDR3: CASRMTGTNQPQHF

V: TRBV29-1
D: NA
J: TRBJ2-3
size: NA
DNA: TGCAGCGCCGGAGGGCGTGACACAGATACGCAGTATTTT
CDR3: CSAGGRDTDTQYF

V: TRBV4-3
D: NA
J: TRBJ2-1
size: NA
DNA: TGCGCCAGCAGCCACGGGAACTCCTACAATGAGCAGTTCTTC
CDR3: CASSHGNSYNEQFF

V: TRBV11-2
D: TRBD1
J: TRBJ1-5
size: NA
DNA: TGTACCAGCAGCTTAGGCAGGGGGCCTGATCAGCCCCAGCATTTT
CDR3: CTSSLGRGPDQPQHF

V: TRBV29-1
D: TRBD1
J: TRBJ1-2
size: few
DNA: TGCAGCGTTGCCTCCGGGACAGGGAGGCACGGCTACACCTTC
CDR3: CSVASGTGRHGYTF

V: TRBV9
D: NA
J: TRBJ1-1
size: once
DNA: TGTGCCAGCAGCGGAGGGCAGAACACTGAAGTTTTCTTT
CDR3: CASSGGQNTEVFF

V: TRBV30
D: NA
J: TRBJ2-2
size: NA
DNA: TGTGCCTGGATCGAAGGGAGGAACACCGGGGAGCTGTTTTTT
CDR3: CAWIEGRNTGELFF

V: TRBV5-4
D: TRBD2
J: TRBJ2-7
size: NA
DNA: TGTGCCAGCAGCCAACTTAGGACGGGACTACAGACTTCTAGGAATGAGCAGTACTTC
CDR3: CASSQLRTGLQTSRNEQYF

V: TRBV6-1
D: NA
J: TRBJ1-2
size: NA
DNA: TGTGCCAGCAGTGAAGGGGGCAATTGGTATGGCTACACCTTC
CDR3: CASSEGGNWYGYTF

V: TRBV7-3
D: TRBD2
J: TRBJ2-1
size: once
DNA: TGTGCCAGCAGCCCTAGCGGCAGCTCCTACAGTGAGCAGTTCTTC
CDR3: CASSPSGSSYSEQFF

V: TRBV7-2
D: NA
J: TRBJ2-5
size: NA
DNA: TGTGCCAGCAGCTTAGAAGTGGGAATGAGGGGCAATGAGCAGTACTTC
CDR3: CASSLEVGMRGNEQYF

V: TRBV6-5
D: NA
J: TRBJ2-3
size: NA
DNA: TGTGCCAGCCAGGGGGGATTTGGTTCCACAGATACGCAGTATTTT
CDR3: CASQGGFGSTDTQYF

V: TRBV12-5
D: NA
J: TRBJ1-5
size: NA
DNA: TGTGCTAGTGGTTTGCTCAGCTCCGAGGGGCCCCAGCATTTT
CDR3: CASGLLSSEGPQHF

V: TRBV20-1
D: NA
J: TRBJ2-7
size: few
DNA: TGCAGTGCTAGTTCAGGGGGACTAGTTTTAAATGAGCAGTACTTC
CDR3: CSASSGGLVLNEQYF

V: TRBV3-1
D: TRBD2
J: TRBJ2-3
size: NA
DNA: TGTGCCAGCAGCCAAGGCGGGCTAGCGGGGTATAGCACAGATACGCAGTATTTT
CDR3: CASSQGGLAGYSTDTQYF

V: TRBV5-6
D: NA
J: TRBJ1-1
size: NA
DNA: TGTGCCAGCAGCGGTGATACAGGAGCCCTGAACACTGAAGCTTTCTTT
CDR3: CASSGDTGALNTEAFF

V: TRBV6-2/TRBV6-3
D: NA
J: TRBJ1-1
size: few
DNA: TGTGCCAGCAGCACTGAGGACAAGACCGAAGCTTTCTTT
CDR3: CASSTEDKTEAFF